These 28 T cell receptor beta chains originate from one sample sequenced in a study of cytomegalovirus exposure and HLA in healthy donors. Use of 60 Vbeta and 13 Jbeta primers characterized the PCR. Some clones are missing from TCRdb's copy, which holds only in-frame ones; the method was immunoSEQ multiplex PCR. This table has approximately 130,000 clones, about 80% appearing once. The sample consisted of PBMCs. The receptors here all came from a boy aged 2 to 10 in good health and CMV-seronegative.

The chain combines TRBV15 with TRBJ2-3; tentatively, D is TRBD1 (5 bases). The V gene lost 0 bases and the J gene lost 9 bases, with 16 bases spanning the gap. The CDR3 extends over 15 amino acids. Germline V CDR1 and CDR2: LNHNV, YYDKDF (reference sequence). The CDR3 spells CATSRERQGHETQYF. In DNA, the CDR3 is TGTGCCACCAGCAGAGAGCGGCAGGGCCACGAAACGCAGTATTTT.

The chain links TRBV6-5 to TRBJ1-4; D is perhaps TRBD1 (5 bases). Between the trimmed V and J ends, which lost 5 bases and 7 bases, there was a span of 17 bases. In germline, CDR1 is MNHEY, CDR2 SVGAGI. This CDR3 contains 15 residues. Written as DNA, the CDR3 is TGTGCCAGCAGTCGCGGACACCTGAGAGGTGAAAAACTGTTTTTT. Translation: CASSRGHLRGEKLFF.

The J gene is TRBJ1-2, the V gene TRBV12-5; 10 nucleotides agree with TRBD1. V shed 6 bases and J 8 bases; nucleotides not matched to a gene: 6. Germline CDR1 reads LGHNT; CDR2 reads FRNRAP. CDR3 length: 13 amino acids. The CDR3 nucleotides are TGTGCTAGTGGCCCCGACAGGGGGCAAGGCTACACCTTC. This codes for CASGPDRGQGYTF. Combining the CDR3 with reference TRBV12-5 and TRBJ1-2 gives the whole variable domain DARVTQTPRHKVTEMGQEVTMRCQPILGHNTVFWYRQTMMQGLELLAYFRNRAPLDDSGMPKDRFSAEMPDATLATLKIQPSEPRDSAVYFCASGPDRGQGYTFGSGTRLTVV.

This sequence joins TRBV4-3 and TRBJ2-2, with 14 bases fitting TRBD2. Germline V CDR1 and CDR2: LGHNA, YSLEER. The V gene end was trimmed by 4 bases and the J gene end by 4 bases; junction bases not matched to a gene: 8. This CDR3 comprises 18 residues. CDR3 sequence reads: CASSPRLAGGHFTGELFF. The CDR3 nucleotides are TGCGCCAGCAGCCCGCGACTAGCGGGGGGGCACTTCACCGGGGAGCTGTTTTTT.

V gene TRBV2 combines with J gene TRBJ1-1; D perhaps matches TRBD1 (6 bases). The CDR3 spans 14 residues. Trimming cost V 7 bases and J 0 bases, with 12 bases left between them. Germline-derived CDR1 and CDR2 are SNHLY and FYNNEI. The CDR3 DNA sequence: TGTGCCAGCACGAGGGACAAATTGAACACTGAAGCTTTCTTT. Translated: CASTRDKLNTEAFF.

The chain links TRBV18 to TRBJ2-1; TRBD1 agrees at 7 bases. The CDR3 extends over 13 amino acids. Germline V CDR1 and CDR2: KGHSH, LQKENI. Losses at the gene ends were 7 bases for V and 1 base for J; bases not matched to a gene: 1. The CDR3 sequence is CASLTGSYNEQFF. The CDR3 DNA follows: TGTGCCAGCTTGACAGGGTCCTACAATGAGCAGTTCTTC.

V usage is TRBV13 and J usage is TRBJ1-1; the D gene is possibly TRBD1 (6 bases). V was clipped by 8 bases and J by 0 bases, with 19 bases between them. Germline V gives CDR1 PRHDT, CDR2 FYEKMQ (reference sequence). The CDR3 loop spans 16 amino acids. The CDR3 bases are TGTGCCAGCCCCCGGGACATAATTCACCTGAACACTGAAGCTTTCTTT. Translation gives CASPRDIIHLNTEAFF.

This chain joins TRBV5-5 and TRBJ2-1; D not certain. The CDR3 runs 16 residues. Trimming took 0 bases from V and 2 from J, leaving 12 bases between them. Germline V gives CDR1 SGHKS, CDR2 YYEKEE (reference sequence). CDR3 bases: TGTGCCAGCAGCTTGGCTCCCCGCCACACCTACAATGAGCAGTTCTTC. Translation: CASSLAPRHTYNEQFF.

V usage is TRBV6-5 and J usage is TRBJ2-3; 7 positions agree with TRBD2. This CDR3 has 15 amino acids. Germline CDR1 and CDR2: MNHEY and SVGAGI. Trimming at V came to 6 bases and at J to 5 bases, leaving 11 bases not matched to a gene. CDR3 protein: CASRSRDYGKDTQYF. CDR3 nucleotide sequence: TGTGCCAGCAGATCCCGGGACTACGGTAAAGATACGCAGTATTTT.

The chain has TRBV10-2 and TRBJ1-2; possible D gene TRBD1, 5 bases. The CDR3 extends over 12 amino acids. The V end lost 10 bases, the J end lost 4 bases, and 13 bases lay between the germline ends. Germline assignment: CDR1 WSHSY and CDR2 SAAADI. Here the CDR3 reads CATPRDCYGYTF. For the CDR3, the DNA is TGCGCCACCCCCCGGGACTGCTATGGCTACACCTTC.

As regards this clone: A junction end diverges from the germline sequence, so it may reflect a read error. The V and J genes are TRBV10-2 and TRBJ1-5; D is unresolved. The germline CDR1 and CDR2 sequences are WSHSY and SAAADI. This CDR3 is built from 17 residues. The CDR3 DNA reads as TGCGCCAGCAGTGACGAGAGGTGGCCGAGAGGTGGTCAGCTCCAGCATTTT. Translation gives CASSDERWPRGGQLQHF.

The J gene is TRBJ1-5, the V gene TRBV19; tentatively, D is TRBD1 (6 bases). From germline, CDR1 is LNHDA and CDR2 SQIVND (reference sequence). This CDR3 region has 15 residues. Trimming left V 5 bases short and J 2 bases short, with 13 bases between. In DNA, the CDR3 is TGTGCCAGTAGTCAGACAGGTTTCGGCAATCAGCCCCAGCATTTT. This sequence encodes CASSQTGFGNQPQHF.

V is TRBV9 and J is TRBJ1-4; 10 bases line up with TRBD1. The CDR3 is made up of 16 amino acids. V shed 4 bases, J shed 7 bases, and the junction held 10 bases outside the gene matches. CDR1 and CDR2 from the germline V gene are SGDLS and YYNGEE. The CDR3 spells CASSRPGTGESEKLFF. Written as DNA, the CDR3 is TGTGCCAGCAGCAGACCCGGGACAGGGGAGAGTGAAAAACTGTTTTTT.

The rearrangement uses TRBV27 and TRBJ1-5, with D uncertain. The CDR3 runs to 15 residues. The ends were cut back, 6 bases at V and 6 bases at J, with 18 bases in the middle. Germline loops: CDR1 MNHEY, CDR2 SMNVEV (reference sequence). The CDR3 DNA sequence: TGTGCCAGCAGCTCTCGGGGAGGGTTGGCTCAGCCCCAGCATTTT. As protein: CASSSRGGLAQPQHF.

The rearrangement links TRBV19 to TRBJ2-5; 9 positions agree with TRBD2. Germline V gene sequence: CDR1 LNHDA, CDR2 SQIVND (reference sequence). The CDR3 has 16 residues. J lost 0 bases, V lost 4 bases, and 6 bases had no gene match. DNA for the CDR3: TGTGCCAGTAGTACGCTAGCGGGACCGGACCAAGAGACCCAGTACTTC. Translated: CASSTLAGPDQETQYF.

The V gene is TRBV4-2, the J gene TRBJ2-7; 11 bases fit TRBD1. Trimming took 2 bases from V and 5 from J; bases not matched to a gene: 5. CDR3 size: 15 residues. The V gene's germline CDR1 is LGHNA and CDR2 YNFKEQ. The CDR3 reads CASSQNGQGADEQYF. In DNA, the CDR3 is TGTGCCAGCAGCCAAAATGGACAGGGGGCTGACGAGCAGTACTTC.

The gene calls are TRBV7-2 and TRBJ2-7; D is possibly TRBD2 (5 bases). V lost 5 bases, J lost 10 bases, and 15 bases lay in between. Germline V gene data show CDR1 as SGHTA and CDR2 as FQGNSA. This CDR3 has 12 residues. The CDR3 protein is CASSPPREIQYF. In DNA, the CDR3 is TGTGCCAGCAGCCCCCCCCGGGAAATACAGTACTTC.

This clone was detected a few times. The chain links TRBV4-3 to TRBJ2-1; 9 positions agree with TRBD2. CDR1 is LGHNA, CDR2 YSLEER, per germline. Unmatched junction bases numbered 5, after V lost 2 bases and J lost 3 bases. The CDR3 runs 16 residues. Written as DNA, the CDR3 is TGCGCCAGCAGCCAACTGGCGGGGGGGGACTACAATGAGCAGTTCTTC. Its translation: CASSQLAGGDYNEQFF.

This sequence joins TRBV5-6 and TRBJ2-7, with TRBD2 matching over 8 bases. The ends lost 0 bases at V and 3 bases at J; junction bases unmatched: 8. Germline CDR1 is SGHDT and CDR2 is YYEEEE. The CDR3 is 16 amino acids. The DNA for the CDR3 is TGTGCCAGCAGCTTGGGTCCCAGCGGGGGACGCTACGAGCAGTACTTC. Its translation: CASSLGPSGGRYEQYF. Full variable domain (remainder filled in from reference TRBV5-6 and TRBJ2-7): DAGVTQSPTHLIKTRGQQVTLRCSPKSGHDTVSWYQQALGQGPQFIFQYYEEEERQRGNFPDRFSGHQFPNYSSELNVNALLLGDSALYLCASSLGPSGGRYEQYFGPGTRLTVT.

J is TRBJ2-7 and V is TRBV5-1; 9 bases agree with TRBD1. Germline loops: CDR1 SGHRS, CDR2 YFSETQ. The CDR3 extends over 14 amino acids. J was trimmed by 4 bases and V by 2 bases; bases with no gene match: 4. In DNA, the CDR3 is TGCGCCAGCAGCTTAACAGGGGGCGGGTACGAGCAGTACTTC. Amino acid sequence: CASSLTGGGYEQYF.

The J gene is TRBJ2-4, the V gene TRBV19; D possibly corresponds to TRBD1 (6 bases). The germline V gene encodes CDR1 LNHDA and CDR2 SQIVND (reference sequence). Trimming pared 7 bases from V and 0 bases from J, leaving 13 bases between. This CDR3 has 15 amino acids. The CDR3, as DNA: TGTGCCAGTACAAGGACAGCGATAGCCAAAAACATTCAGTACTTC. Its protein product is CASTRTAIAKNIQYF.

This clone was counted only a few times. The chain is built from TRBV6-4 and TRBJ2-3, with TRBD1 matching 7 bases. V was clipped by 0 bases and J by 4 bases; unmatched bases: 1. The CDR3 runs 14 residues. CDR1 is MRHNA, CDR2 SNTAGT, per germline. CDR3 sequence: CASSDSGGADTQYF. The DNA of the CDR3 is TGTGCCAGCAGTGACTCAGGGGGCGCAGATACGCAGTATTTT.

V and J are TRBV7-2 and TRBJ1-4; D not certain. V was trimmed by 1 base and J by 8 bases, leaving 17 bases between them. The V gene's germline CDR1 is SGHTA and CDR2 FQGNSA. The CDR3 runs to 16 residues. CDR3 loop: CASSLGSSSPSEKLFF. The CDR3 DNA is TGTGCCAGCAGCTTAGGGTCGTCGAGCCCCTCAGAAAAACTGTTTTTT.

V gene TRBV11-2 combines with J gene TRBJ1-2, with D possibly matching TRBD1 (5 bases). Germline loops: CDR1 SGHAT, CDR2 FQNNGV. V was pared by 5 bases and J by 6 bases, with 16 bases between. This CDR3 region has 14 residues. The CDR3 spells CASSPAGPGNGYTF. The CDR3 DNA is TGTGCCAGCAGCCCAGCGGGACCCGGAAATGGCTACACCTTC.

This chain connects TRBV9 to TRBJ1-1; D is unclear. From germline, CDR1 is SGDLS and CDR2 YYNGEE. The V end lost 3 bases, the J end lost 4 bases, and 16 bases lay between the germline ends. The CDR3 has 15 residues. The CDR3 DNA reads TGTGCCAGCAGCGCCCATCGTGTCGAGGGCACTGAAGCTTTCTTT. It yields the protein CASSAHRVEGTEAFF.

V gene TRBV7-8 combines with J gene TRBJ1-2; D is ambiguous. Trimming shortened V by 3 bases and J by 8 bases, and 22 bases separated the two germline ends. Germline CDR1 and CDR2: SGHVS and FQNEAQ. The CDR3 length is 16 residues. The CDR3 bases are TGTGCCAGCAGCTTTGTCATTTTCGCCGGACTGGGAGGCTACACCTTC. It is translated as CASSFVIFAGLGGYTF. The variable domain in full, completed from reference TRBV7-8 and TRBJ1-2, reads GAGVSQSPRYKVAKRGQDVALRCDPISGHVSLFWYQQALGQGPEFLTYFQNEAQLDKSGLPSDRFFAERPEGSVSTLKIQRTQQEDSAVYLCASSFVIFAGLGGYTFGSGTRLTVV.

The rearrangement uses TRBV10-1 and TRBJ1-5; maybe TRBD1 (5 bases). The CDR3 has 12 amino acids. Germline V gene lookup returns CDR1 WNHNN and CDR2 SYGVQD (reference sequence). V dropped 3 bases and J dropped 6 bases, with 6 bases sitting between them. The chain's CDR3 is CASSETGQPQHF. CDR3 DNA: TGCGCCAGCAGTGAAACAGGTCAGCCCCAGCATTTT.

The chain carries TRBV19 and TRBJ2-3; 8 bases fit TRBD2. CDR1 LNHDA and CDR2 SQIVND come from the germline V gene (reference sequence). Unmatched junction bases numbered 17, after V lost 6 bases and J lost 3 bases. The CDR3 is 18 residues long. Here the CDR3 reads CASSPSGVAGGATDTQYF. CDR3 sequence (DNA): TGTGCCAGTAGCCCCTCGGGGGTAGCCGGGGGGGCAACAGATACGCAGTATTTT. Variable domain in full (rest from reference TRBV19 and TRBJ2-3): DGGITQSPKYLFRKEGQNVTLSCEQNLNHDAMYWYRQDPGQGLRLIYYSQIVNDFQKGDIAEGYSVSREKKESFPLTVTSAQKNPTAFYLCASSPSGVAGGATDTQYFGPGTRLTVL.